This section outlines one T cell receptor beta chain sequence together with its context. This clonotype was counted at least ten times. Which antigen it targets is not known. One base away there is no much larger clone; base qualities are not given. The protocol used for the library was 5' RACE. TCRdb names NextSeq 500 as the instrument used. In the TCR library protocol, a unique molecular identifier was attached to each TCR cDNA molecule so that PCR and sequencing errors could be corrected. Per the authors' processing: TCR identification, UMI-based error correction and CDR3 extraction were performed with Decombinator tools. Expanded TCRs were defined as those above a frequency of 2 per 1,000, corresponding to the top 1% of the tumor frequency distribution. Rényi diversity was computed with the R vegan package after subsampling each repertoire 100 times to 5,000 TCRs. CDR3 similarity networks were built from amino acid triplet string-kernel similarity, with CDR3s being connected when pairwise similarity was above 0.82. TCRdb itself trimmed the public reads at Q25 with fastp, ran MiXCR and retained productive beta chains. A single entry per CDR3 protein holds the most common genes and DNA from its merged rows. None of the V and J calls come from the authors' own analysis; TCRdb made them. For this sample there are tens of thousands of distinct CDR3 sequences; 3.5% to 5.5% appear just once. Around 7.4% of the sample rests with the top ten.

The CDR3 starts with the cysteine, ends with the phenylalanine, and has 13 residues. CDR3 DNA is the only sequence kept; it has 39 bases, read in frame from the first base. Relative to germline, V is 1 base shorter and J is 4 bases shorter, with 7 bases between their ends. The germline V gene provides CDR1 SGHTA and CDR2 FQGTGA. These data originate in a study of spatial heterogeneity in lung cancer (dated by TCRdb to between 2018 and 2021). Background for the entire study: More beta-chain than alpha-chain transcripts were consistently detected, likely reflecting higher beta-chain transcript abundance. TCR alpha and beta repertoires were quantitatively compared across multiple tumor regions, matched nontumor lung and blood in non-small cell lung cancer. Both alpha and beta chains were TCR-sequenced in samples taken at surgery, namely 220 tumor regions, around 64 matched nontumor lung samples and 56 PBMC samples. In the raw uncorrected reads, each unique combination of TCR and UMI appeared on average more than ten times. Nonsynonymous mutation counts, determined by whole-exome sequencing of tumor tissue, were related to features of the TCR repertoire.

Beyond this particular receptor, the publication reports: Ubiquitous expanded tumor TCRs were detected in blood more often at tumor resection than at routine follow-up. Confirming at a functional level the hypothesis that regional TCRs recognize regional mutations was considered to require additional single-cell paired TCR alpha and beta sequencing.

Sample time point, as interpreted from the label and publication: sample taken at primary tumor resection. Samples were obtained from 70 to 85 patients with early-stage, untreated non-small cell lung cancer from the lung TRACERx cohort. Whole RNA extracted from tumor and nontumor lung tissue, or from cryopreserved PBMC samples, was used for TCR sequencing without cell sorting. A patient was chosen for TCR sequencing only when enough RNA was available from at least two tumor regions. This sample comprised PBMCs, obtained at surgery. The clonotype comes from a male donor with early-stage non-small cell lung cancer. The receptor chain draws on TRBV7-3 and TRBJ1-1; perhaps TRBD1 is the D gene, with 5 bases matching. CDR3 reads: CASSLKQATEAFF. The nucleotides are TGTGCCAGCAGCTTAAAACAGGCCACTGAAGCTTTCTTT.